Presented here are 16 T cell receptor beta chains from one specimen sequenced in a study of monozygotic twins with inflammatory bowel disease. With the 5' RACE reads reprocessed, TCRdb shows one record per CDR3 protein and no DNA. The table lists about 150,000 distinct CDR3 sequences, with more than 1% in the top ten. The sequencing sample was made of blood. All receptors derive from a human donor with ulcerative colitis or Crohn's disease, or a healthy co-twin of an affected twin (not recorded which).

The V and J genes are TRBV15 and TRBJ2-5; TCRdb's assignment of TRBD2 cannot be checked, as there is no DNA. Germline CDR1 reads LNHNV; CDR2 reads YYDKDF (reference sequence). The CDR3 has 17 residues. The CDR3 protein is CATSRETTGTRKETQYF. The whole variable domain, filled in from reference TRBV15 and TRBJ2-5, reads DAMVIQNPRYQVTQFGKPVTLSCSQTLNHNVMYWYQQKSSQAPKLLFHYYDKDFNNEADTPDNFQSRRPNTSFCFLDIRSPGLGDTAMYLCATSRETTGTRKETQYFGPGTRLLVL.

CDR3 region: CSASGWAGNTIYF. The genes are TRBV20-1 and TRBJ1-3. Germline V CDR1 and CDR2: DFQATT, SNEGSKA (reference sequence). The CDR3 runs 13 residues.

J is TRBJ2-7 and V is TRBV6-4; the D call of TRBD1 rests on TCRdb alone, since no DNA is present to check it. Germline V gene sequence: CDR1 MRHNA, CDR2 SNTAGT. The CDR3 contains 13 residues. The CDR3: CANRHRVFYEQYF.

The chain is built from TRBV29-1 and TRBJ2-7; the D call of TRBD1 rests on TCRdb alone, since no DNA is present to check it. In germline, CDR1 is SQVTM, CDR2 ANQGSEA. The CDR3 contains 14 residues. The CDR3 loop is CSVESWQGSGEQYF.

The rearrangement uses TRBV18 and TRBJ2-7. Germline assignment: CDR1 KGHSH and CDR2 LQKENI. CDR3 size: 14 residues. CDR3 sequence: CASSPWAGPYEQYF. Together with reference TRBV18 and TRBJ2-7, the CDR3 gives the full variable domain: NAGVMQNPRHLVRRRGQEARLRCSPMKGHSHVYWYRQLPEEGLKFMVYLQKENIIDESGMPKERFSAEFPKEGPSILRIQQVVRGDSAAYFCASSPWAGPYEQYFGPGTRLTVT.

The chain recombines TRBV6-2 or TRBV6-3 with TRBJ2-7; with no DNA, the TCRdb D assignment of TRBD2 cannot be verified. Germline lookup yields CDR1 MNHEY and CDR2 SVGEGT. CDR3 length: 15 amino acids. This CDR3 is CASSQDGLSSYEQYF.

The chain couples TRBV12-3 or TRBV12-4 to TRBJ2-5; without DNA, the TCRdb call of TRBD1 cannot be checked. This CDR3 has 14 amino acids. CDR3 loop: CASSPWGPKETQYF.

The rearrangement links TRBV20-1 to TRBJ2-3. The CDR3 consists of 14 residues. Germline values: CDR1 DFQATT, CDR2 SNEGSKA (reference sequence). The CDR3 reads CSAREGFSTDTQYF.

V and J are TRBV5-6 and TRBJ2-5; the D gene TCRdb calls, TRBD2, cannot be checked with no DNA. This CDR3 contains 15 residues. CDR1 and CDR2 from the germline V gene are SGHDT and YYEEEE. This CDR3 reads CASSYRLAGQETQYF.

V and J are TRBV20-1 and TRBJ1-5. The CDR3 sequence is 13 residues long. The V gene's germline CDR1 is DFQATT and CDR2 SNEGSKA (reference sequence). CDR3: CSAIDLSNQPQHF.

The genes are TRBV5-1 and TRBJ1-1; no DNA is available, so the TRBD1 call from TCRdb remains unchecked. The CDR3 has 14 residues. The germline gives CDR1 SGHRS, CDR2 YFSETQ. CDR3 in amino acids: CASSIEGQGTEAFF.

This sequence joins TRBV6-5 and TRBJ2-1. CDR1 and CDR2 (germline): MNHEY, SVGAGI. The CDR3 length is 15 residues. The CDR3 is CASSYSRGAYNEQFF.

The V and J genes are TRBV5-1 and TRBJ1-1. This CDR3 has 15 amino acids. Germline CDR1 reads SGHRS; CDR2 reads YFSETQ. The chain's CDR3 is CASSLARGWGSEAFF.

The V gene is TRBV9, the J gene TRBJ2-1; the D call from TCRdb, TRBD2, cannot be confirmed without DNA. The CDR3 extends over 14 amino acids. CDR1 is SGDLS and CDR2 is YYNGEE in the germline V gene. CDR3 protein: CASSRTSSYNEQFF.

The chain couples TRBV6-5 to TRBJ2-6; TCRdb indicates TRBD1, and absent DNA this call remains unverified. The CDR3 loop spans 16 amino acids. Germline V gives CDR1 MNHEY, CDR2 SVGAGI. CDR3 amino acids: CASSHRDRAGANVLTF.

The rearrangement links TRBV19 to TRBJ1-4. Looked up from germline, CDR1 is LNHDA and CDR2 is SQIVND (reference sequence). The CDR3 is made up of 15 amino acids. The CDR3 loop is CASQRQETGGEKLFF.